The present T cell receptor beta chain was sequenced within a study of vaccination and CD4 T cells after COVID-19. Overall study: Eight to ten convalescent patients had mild and one had severe PCR-confirmed SARS-CoV-2 disease. The study enrolled six male and four female convalescents, two of whom were Hispanic. Vaccination of participants consisted of two doses of either BNT162b2 or mRNA-1273 vaccine. The study, taken as a whole, reports: SARS-CoV-2-reactive clonotypes showed a nonsignificant median rise from about 22 to 38.

As for treatment: approximately 9-day PBMC culture with coronavirus spike peptide pools or control peptides (ViraFEST assay). Oncomine TCR Beta short-read sequencing was applied to DNA from cultured CD4+ T cells. TCRdb itself ran the PCR reads through MiXCR, one entry per CDR3 protein. The data show around 9,800 distinct CDR3 sequences, with around 23% seen just once and 24% held by the top ten. The sample holds a few counts of this clonotype. Its specificity is not known. CDR1 and CDR2 (germline): KGHDR, SFDVKD. The V end was cut by 5 bases, the J end by 3 bases, with 15 bases between. The CDR3 is made up of 15 amino acids.

This clonotype was obtained from a human donor who had recovered from COVID-19. The genes are TRBV24-1 and TRBJ1-2; TRBD1 is a possible D gene (5 bases). The sequences come from CD4+ T cells from blood, cultured in vitro, collected after SARS-CoV-2 vaccination. CDR3 in amino acids: CATSGRGRADYGYTF. The CDR3 DNA reads TGTGCCACCAGTGGTAGGGGTAGAGCCGACTATGGCTACACCTTC.